The 6 T cell receptor beta chains listed next were all sequenced from one sample in a study of blood T cell repertoires in COVID-19. TCRdb's copy holds only in-frame clones and misses some; the assay was immunoSEQ multiplex PCR. This repertoire shows 200,000 to 250,000 clones, roughly 80% found once; its top ten account for roughly 7.8%. The specimen sequenced was peripheral blood. The receptors were sampled from an elderly woman with COVID-19, enrolled during active disease.

This sequence joins TRBV9 and TRBJ1-3, with 7 nucleotides matching TRBD1. The germline V gene encodes CDR1 SGDLS and CDR2 YYNGEE. Germline trimming cut 3 bases from V and 1 base from J; bases unmatched to any gene: 4. This CDR3 has 15 amino acids. The CDR3 sequence is CASSDDRASGNTIYF. The CDR3 DNA is TGTGCCAGCAGCGACGACAGGGCGTCTGGAAACACCATATATTTT.

The chain has TRBV28 and TRBJ1-5, with TRBD1 identical over 8 bases. Losses at the gene ends were 8 bases for V and 4 bases for J; bases not matched to a gene: 4. Germline V CDR1 and CDR2: MDHEN, SYDVKM. This CDR3 is built from 13 residues. CDR3 sequence: CASGGQANQPQHF. The CDR3 nucleotides are TGTGCCAGCGGGGGACAGGCGAATCAGCCCCAGCATTTT.

The rearrangement links TRBV18 to TRBJ1-1; D is possibly TRBD1 (5 bases). The CDR3 extends over 16 amino acids. Trimming pared 3 bases from V and 1 base from J, leaving 15 bases between. CDR1 and CDR2 from the germline V gene are KGHSH and LQKENI. The CDR3 loop is CASSPIIGGRNTEAFF. In DNA form, the CDR3 reads TGTGCCAGCTCACCGATTATCGGGGGTCGGAACACTGAAGCTTTCTTT.

This chain connects TRBV7-3 to TRBJ2-6; no reliable D call. CDR3 size: 16 residues. The ends were cut back, 3 bases at V and 0 bases at J, with 9 bases in the middle. Germline-derived CDR1 and CDR2 are SGHTA and FQGTGA. This CDR3 reads CASSLGQLSGANVLTF. For the CDR3, the DNA is TGTGCCAGCAGCTTGGGCCAGCTCTCTGGGGCCAACGTCCTGACTTTC.

The rearrangement joins TRBV7-9 to TRBJ2-7; the D is unclear. There are 13 residues in the CDR3. Germline V lookup: CDR1 SEHNR, CDR2 FQNEAQ (reference sequence). V was clipped by 1 base and J by 3 bases, with 7 bases between them. In DNA, the CDR3 is TGTGCCAGCAGCTTAGTGGGCTACTACGAGCAGTACTTC. It translates to CASSLVGYYEQYF.

The J gene is TRBJ2-3, the V gene TRBV15; 7 nucleotides line up with TRBD1. Losses at the gene ends were 7 bases for V and 2 bases for J; bases not matched to a gene: 6. This CDR3 contains 14 residues. Looked up from germline, CDR1 is LNHNV and CDR2 is YYDKDF (reference sequence). CDR3 loop: CATNREGATDTQYF. The DNA of the CDR3 is TGTGCCACCAACCGAGAGGGGGCCACAGATACGCAGTATTTT.